Shown below are 8 T cell receptor beta chains from a single sample sequenced in a study of identical twins listed by TCRdb under 2016. Preparation of the library involved 5' RACE. The sample was run on an Illumina HiSeq 2000. TCRdb passed the public sequencing reads through fastp at Q25 and MiXCR, retaining productive beta sequences. CDR3 protein sequences are deduplicated, and each keeps its most common genes and DNA. This sample comprises a few hundred thousand distinct CDR3 sequences, approximately 18% of them detected only once. The biggest ten clones account for around 12% of the sample. Input material: naive T cells sorted from blood. Read against the paper, the sample's cell subset or site label means: cells isolated with a human naive T-cell isolation kit. These receptors were collected from a man between 45 and 60 years old in good health.

This clonotype was seen at least ten times. This rearrangement joins TRBV27 to TRBJ2-1; D gene uncertain. V was pared by 5 bases and J by 9 bases, with 14 bases between. CDR3 size: 13 residues. Germline CDR1 MNHEY, CDR2 SMNVEV (reference sequence). For the CDR3, the DNA is TGTGCCAGCAGTCTCCGCCGCGGCGGTGAGCAGTTCTTC. The encoded protein is CASSLRRGGEQFF.

The rearrangement joins TRBV7-9 to TRBJ2-6; no reliable D call. CDR3 length: 16 amino acids. Germline lookup yields CDR1 SEHNR and CDR2 FQNEAQ (reference sequence). Trimming left V 1 base short and J 4 bases short, with 11 bases between. CDR3 DNA: TGTGCCAGCAGCTTAGGTCCATACTCGGGGGCCAACGTCCTGACTTTC. Its translation is CASSLGPYSGANVLTF. The complete variable domain, with remaining parts taken from reference TRBV7-9 and TRBJ2-6, reads DTGVSQNPRHKITKRGQNVTFRCDPISEHNRLYWYRQTLGQGPEFLTYFQNEAQLEKSRLLSDRFSAERPKGSFSTLEIQRTEQGDSAMYLCASSLGPYSGANVLTFGAGSRLTVL.

This clonotype was observed a few times. The genes are TRBV4-1 and TRBJ1-2, with TRBD1 matching 8 bases. The trim removed 3 bases at V and 6 bases at J, leaving 9 bases unmatched. This CDR3 has 15 amino acids. Germline V gene lookup returns CDR1 MGHRA and CDR2 YSYEKL. The DNA of the CDR3 is TGCGCCAGCAGCCATTTCGGACAGGGCTGGGATGGCTACACCTTC. Translation: CASSHFGQGWDGYTF.

The chain carries TRBV13 and TRBJ2-1; the match to TRBD1 covers 8 bases. CDR3 size: 15 residues. CDR1 is PRHDT, CDR2 FYEKMQ, per germline (reference sequence). V trimming: 5 bases; J trimming: 8 bases; junction bases outside the gene matches: 11. In nucleotides, the CDR3 is TGTGCCAGCAGCAGAAGGACAGGGAATGTCGATGAGCAGTTCTTC. It is translated as CASSRRTGNVDEQFF.

This clonotype came up many times. The V gene is TRBV5-1, the J gene TRBJ1-4; TRBD1 might be the D (5 bases). Trimming removed 3 bases from V and 6 bases from J, with 18 bases in between. Looked up from germline, CDR1 is SGHRS and CDR2 is YFSETQ. The CDR3 has 16 residues. The CDR3 DNA follows: TGCGCCAGCAGCTCCTATTCCGGGACTGAGTATGAAAAACTGTTTTTT. Translating gives CASSSYSGTEYEKLFF.

This clonotype was detected ten times or more. The genes are TRBV11-2 and TRBJ2-5; D is ambiguous. CDR1 is SGHAT, CDR2 FQNNGV, per germline. The CDR3 consists of 13 residues. Deletions cut 3 bases from V and 3 bases from J, with 8 bases between. The chain's CDR3 is CASSLGGEETQYF. In DNA form, the CDR3 reads TGTGCCAGCAGCTTGGGTGGGGAAGAGACCCAGTACTTC.

The rearrangement links TRBV5-5 to TRBJ2-7; tentatively, D is TRBD1 (6 bases). Germline V gene data show CDR1 as SGHKS and CDR2 as YYEKEE (reference sequence). This CDR3 spans 14 amino acids. With 3 bases removed from V and 6 bases from J, the gap between germline ends came to 16 bases. The CDR3 coding sequence is TGTGCCAGCAGCTGGGGACAACAGGTTGCCGAGCAGTACTTC. This sequence encodes CASSWGQQVAEQYF.

This clonotype came up many times. V gene TRBV27 combines with J gene TRBJ1-1, with D unresolved. Trimming left V 6 bases short and J 0 bases short, with 8 bases between. CDR1 is MNHEY, CDR2 SMNVEV, per germline (reference sequence). CDR3 length equals 13 residues. In DNA form, the CDR3 reads TGTGCCAGCAGGCTAGGACTGAACACTGAAGCTTTCTTT. Translated: CASRLGLNTEAFF.